This T cell receptor (beta chain) was identified in a study of T cell responses to AZD1222 COVID-19 vaccine. Background on the study: Researchers grouped second doses given at about 4 or about 12 weeks into one pool. Study-wide results and limits: Most donors were white British and more were female, and clonal diversity was possibly underestimated. No repertoire was sampled before or during the peak T cell response, only after it. Per reports, nearly half of all spike-specific TCRs target regions that are unmutated in variants.

TCRdb's copy holds only in-frame clones and misses some; the assay was immunoSEQ multiplex PCR. The table has 110,000 to 150,000 clones, about 90% seen once. The CDR3 has 15 amino acids. Trimming removed 6 bases at V and 2 bases at J, with 16 bases between. CDR1 is MNHEY, CDR2 SVGAGI, per germline. With respect to this clone: Its antigen is unknown.

The chain carries TRBV6-5 and TRBJ1-1; D possibly corresponds to TRBD1 (5 bases). The sequencing here drew on peripheral blood, taken on day 0 of AZD1222 vaccination. The source of this sequence is an adult in good health. CDR3 protein: CASSRGVGLNTEAFF. Written as DNA, the CDR3 is TGTGCCAGCAGCCGGGGGGTGGGACTTAACACTGAAGCTTTCTTT.